The text below deals with one TCR beta chain. Trimming shortened V by 2 bases and J by 8 bases, and 12 bases separated the two germline ends. Germline CDR1 and CDR2: ENHRY and SYGVKD. The CDR3 runs 13 residues. This sample is drawn from a study of T cells in Graves' hyperthyroidism and ophthalmopathy. Exclusion of a patient resulted from uncontrolled infection, other autoimmune disease, pregnancy or lactation. Using RNA transcripts as the source, TCR beta CDR3 regions were amplified. Researchers ran a first-round RT-PCR on the TCR CDR3 using the HTBI primer set. Via MiXCR, TCRdb re-called the multiplex PCR reads, giving one row per CDR3 protein. The sample holds 550,000 to 700,000 distinct CDR3 sequences, around 42% seen once.

V and J are TRBV10-3 and TRBJ1-2; D gene uncertain. This sequence was found in an adult woman with Graves' disease, either hyperthyroidism or ophthalmopathy (not recorded which). Sequenced sample: peripheral blood or thyroid tissue (not recorded which). The CDR3, as DNA: TGTGCCATCAGTGAGCACGACTGGGAGGGCTACACCTTC. It translates to CAISEHDWEGYTF.